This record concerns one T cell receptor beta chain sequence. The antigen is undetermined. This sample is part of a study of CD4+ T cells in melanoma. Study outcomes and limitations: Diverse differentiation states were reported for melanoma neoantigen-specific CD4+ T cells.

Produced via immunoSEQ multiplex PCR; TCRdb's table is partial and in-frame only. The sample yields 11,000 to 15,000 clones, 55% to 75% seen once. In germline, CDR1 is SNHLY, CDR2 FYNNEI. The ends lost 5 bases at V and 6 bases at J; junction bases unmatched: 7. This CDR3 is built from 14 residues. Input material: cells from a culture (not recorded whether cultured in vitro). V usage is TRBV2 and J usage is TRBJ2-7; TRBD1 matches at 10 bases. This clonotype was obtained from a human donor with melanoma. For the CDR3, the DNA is TGTGCCAGCAGTTCCCGGACAGGGGGAGGCGAGCAGTACTTC. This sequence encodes CASSSRTGGGEQYF. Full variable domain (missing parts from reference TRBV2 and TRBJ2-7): EPEVTQTPSHQVTQMGQEVILRCVPISNHLYFYWYRQILGQKVEFLVSFYNNEISEKSEIFDDQFSVERPDGSNFTLKIRSTKLEDSAMYFCASSSRTGGGEQYFGPGTRLTVT.